The TCR beta chain under discussion was sequenced for a study of T cell changes during pregnancy in multiple sclerosis. Data came from immunoSEQ multiplex PCR; TCRdb stores just in-frame clones and leaves some out. The data contain about 33,000 clones, roughly nine tenths of them singletons. Trimming cost V 0 bases and J 3 bases; bases outside gene matches: 14. The CDR3 loop spans 18 amino acids. The V call is TRBV23-1, the J call TRBJ2-7; the match to TRBD2 covers 7 bases. TRBV23-1 is noted as an ORF with a role that remains uncertain. This material consisted of CD4+ T cells from peripheral blood mononuclear cells, taken in the third trimester of pregnancy. This sequence was found in a female donor in good health, enrolled as a control in a pregnancy study. CDR3 DNA sequence: TGCGCCAGCAGTCAATCGGTGGGAGGGCAGGGAGATTGCTACGAGCAGTACTTC. This codes for CASSQSVGGQGDCYEQYF.